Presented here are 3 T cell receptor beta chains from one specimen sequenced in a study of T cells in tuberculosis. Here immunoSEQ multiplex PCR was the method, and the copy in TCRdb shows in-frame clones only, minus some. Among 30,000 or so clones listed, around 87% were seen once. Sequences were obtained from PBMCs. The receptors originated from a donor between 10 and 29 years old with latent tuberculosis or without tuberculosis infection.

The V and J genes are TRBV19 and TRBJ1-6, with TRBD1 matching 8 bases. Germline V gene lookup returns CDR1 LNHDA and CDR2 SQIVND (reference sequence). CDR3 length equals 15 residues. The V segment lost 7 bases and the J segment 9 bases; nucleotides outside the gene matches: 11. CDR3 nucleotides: TGTGCCAGTAACCCGCAGTCAGGGGGCGGTTCACCCCTCCACTTT. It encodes CASNPQSGGGSPLHF.

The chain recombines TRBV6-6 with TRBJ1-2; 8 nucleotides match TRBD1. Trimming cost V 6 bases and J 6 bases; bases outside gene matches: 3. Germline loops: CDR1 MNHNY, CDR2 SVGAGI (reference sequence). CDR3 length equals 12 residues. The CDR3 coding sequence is TGTGCCAGCAGCTCGACAGGGGATGGCTACACCTTC. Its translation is CASSSTGDGYTF.

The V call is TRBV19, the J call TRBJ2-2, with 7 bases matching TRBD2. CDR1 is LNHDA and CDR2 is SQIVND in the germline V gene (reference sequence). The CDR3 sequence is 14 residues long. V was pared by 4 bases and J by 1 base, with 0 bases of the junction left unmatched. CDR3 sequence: CASSSGGNTGELFF. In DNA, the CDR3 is TGTGCCAGTAGTAGCGGGGGGAACACCGGGGAGCTGTTTTTT.